Listed below are T cell receptor beta chains from one sample, sequenced in a study of identical twins. TCRdb used MiXCR to reprocess the 5' RACE reads, holding one entry per CDR3 protein. Among approximately 210,000 distinct CDR3 sequences listed, 5.5% to 7.5% were seen once. These data also formed part of another study, on T cells expressing NK-cell markers.

The sample consisted of CD8+ T cells sorted from blood. These receptors were collected from a woman between 18 and 30 years old in good health. Both conserved end residues are part of each CDR3. D genes are given only for firm matches. Not all rows give a size; the values are once, few, many and, for expanded clones, a class.

>TRBJ2-3|few|TRBV4-1|NA
TGCGCCAGCAGCCAAGGTTCGAGGAGCACAGATACGCAGTATTTT
CASSQGSRSTDTQYF
>TRBJ2-1|few|TRBV20-1|NA
TGCAGTGCTACTAAGCGTGGAGGACGGTATGAGCAGTTCTTC
CSATKRGGRYEQFF
>TRBJ1-1|NA|TRBV6-2/TRBV6-3|NA
TGTGCCAGCAGCTACAGGGTCACTGAAGCTTTCTTT
CASSYRVTEAFF
>TRBJ2-6|few|TRBV19|NA
TGTGCCAGTAGTATAGGGGCTGGGGCCAACGTCCTGACTTTC
CASSIGAGANVLTF
>TRBJ2-3|few|TRBV12-3/TRBV12-4|NA
TGTGCCAGCAGTCCCGTCGGCTTTTCAGATACGCAGTATTTT
CASSPVGFSDTQYF
>TRBJ1-6|NA|TRBV12-3/TRBV12-4|NA
TGTGCCAGCAGTTTATGGGTGGATAATTCACCCCTCCACTTT
CASSLWVDNSPLHF
>TRBJ2-3|many|TRBV12-3/TRBV12-4|NA
TGTGCCAGCAGCCCCACAGGAAGGAGCACAGATACGCAGTATTTT
CASSPTGRSTDTQYF
>TRBJ2-2|many|TRBV4-2|NA
TGTGCCAGCAGCCCAAGATCTACGGGGGTGACGAACACCGGGGAGCTGTTTTTT
CASSPRSTGVTNTGELFF
>TRBJ2-5|NA|TRBV7-6|NA
TGTGCCAGCAGCTTAGAGATACAAGAGACCCAGTACTTC
CASSLEIQETQYF
>TRBJ2-7|few|TRBV9|NA
TGTGCCAGCAGCGATAGCAATTCCTACGAGCAGTACTTC
CASSDSNSYEQYF
>TRBJ2-3|few|TRBV9|NA
TGTGCCAGCGGGGGGCCGCCGGATACGCAGTATTTT
CASGGPPDTQYF
>TRBJ2-1|NA|TRBV29-1|NA
TGCAGCCTATGGGGGGGCGATGAGCAGTTCTTC
CSLWGGDEQFF
>TRBJ2-5|few|TRBV5-6|NA
TGTGCCAGCAGTTACGGGACATTCCAAGAGACCCAGTACTTC
CASSYGTFQETQYF
>TRBJ2-7|many|TRBV12-3/TRBV12-4|NA
TGTGCCAGCAGTTTGTATGGTCCCGACAGACTTTACGAGCAGTACTTC
CASSLYGPDRLYEQYF
>TRBJ2-2|few|TRBV7-8|TRBD1
TGTGCCAGCAGCTTACCAAGACAGGGGACTGAAGCGAACACCGGGGAGCTGTTTTTT
CASSLPRQGTEANTGELFF
>TRBJ2-6|many|TRBV12-3/TRBV12-4|NA
TGTGCCAGCAGTTTTGGCCCCAACTCTGGGGCCAACGTCCTGACTTTC
CASSFGPNSGANVLTF
>TRBJ2-7|NA|TRBV29-1|NA
TGCAGCGTTGAAGATGGACAGTTAGACGAGCAGTACTTC
CSVEDGQLDEQYF
>TRBJ2-2|NA|TRBV29-1|NA
TGCAGCGTGCCCGGCCTCAAGACCGGGGAGCTGTTTTTT
CSVPGLKTGELFF
>TRBJ1-3|few|TRBV14|NA
TGTGCCAGCAGCCCAAACGGCGCAGACATATATTTT
CASSPNGADIYF
>TRBJ2-1|NA|TRBV7-6|TRBD2
TGTGCCAGCAGCTTATTAGCGGGAGCCCCCCACAATGAGCAGTTCTTC
CASSLLAGAPHNEQFF
>TRBJ2-5|few|TRBV20-1|TRBD1
TGCAGTGCTAGAGTGCTGGGACAGGGACGAGAGACCCAGTACTTC
CSARVLGQGRETQYF